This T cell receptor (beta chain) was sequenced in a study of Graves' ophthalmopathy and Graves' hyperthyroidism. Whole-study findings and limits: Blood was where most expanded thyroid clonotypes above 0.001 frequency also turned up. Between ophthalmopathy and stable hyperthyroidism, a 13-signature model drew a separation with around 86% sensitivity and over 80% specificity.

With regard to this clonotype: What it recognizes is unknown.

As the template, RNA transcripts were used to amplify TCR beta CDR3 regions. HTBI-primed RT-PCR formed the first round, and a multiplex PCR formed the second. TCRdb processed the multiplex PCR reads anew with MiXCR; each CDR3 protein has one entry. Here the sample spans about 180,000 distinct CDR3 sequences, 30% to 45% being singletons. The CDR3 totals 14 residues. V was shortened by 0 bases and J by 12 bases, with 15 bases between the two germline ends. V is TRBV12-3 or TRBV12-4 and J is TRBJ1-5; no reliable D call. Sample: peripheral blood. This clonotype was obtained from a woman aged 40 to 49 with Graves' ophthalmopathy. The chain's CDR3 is CASSLARVGGLQHF. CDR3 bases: TGTGCCAGCAGTTTAGCGCGTGTCGGCGGACTCCAGCATTTT.